These 24 T cell receptor beta chains were all obtained from the same sample, sequenced in a study of blood T cells in healthy people across ages. PCR was performed a second time for about 7 to 12 cycles using a sample-barcoded 5' primer and a J-beta primer mix. From the 5' RACE reads, TCRdb called clonotypes with MiXCR, one entry per CDR3 protein. The table lists more than 650,000 distinct CDR3 sequences, over 20% of them singletons. Sequenced sample: blood. Receptors originate from a man aged 65 to 85 in good health.

This clonotype was seen only a few times. This chain joins TRBV10-2 and TRBJ1-2; D not certain. V lost 6 bases and J 3 bases, leaving 14 bases between the germline ends. Germline V gene sequence: CDR1 WSHSY, CDR2 SAAADI. The CDR3 has 14 residues. The CDR3 region is CASRPPTPDYGYTF. CDR3 nucleotides: TGCGCCAGCAGGCCCCCAACCCCGGACTATGGCTACACCTTC.

The genes are TRBV2 and TRBJ1-3; D is unclear. The CDR3 length is 14 residues. Deletions cut 3 bases from V and 0 bases from J, with 6 bases between. The germline V gene encodes CDR1 SNHLY and CDR2 FYNNEI. The CDR3 bases are TGTGCCAGCAGTGACAGGACCTCTGGAAACACCATATATTTT. Protein: CASSDRTSGNTIYF.

The rearrangement links TRBV5-5 to TRBJ1-4; D gene uncertain. This CDR3 has 15 residues. Germline loops: CDR1 SGHKS, CDR2 YYEKEE (reference sequence). The germline V and J ends were trimmed by 0 bases and 3 bases, with 9 bases remaining between them. The CDR3, as DNA: TGTGCCAGCAGCTTGGAATCCTCGGCTAATGAAAAACTGTTTTTT. Translating gives CASSLESSANEKLFF.

The chain recombines TRBV7-9 with TRBJ2-7; 8 bases are shared with TRBD1. V trimming: 5 bases; J trimming: 0 bases; junction bases outside the gene matches: 9. From germline, CDR1 is SEHNR and CDR2 FQNEAQ (reference sequence). This CDR3 contains 16 residues. DNA of the CDR3: TGTGCCAGCAGCCCAGCACGGACAGGGAACTCCTACGAGCAGTACTTC. Translated, it gives CASSPARTGNSYEQYF.

This rearrangement joins TRBV6-2 or TRBV6-3 to TRBJ2-7; 8 bases map to TRBD2. The CDR3 is made up of 14 amino acids. CDR1 and CDR2 from the germline V gene are MNHEY and SVGEGT. The CDR3 reads CVSTSGSSSYEQYV. CDR3 nucleotide sequence: TGTGTCAGCACCAGCGGGAGTAGCTCCTACGAGCAGTACGTC.

The chain employs TRBV3-1 and TRBJ1-1; 7 bases are shared with TRBD1. V was pared by 1 base and J by 8 bases, with 7 bases of the junction left unmatched. This CDR3 has 14 amino acids. Germline lookup yields CDR1 LGHDT and CDR2 YNNKEL (reference sequence). In nucleotides, the CDR3 is TGTGCCAGCAGCCAAGCGGACAGGAGTATGGAAGCTTTCTTT. Translating gives CASSQADRSMEAFF.

This clonotype was detected a few times. The chain has TRBV6-5 and TRBJ1-3; D might be TRBD1 (6 bases). The ends were cut back, 8 bases at V and 1 base at J, with 15 bases in the middle. The germline V gene encodes CDR1 MNHEY and CDR2 SVGAGI. This CDR3 comprises 15 residues. The CDR3 nucleotides read TGTGCCAGCTCGACAGGACTATCTTCTGGAAACACCATATATTTT. Its protein product is CASSTGLSSGNTIYF.

The chain employs TRBV25-1 and TRBJ2-3; D ambiguous. Germline V lookup: CDR1 MGHDK, CDR2 SYGVNS. V was shortened by 4 bases and J by 7 bases, with 12 bases between the two germline ends. This CDR3 is 13 amino acids long. The CDR3 protein is CASSGKGSHTQYF. The CDR3 DNA follows: TGTGCCAGCAGTGGAAAAGGCAGCCATACGCAGTATTTT. The complete variable domain, with remaining parts taken from reference TRBV25-1 and TRBJ2-3, reads EADIYQTPRYLVIGTGKKITLECSQTMGHDKMYWYQQDPGMELHLIHYSYGVNSTEKGDLSSESTVSRIRTEHFPLTLESARPSHTSQYLCASSGKGSHTQYFGPGTRLTVL.

A few counts support this clonotype. V is TRBV3-1 and J is TRBJ1-2; D gene uncertain. The CDR3 runs to 13 residues. The germline V and J ends were trimmed by 2 bases and 4 bases, with 8 bases remaining between them. Germline values: CDR1 LGHDT, CDR2 YNNKEL (reference sequence). The CDR3 region is CASSQQRLYGYTF. Here the CDR3 DNA reads TGTGCCAGCAGCCAACAGCGCCTCTATGGCTACACCTTC.

This chain links TRBV7-6 with TRBJ2-1; D not certain. V gave up 1 base and J gave up 5 bases, with 15 bases separating them. Looked up from germline, CDR1 is SGHVS and CDR2 is FNYEAQ. This CDR3 has 16 amino acids. The CDR3 loop reads CASSLESASTNNEQFF. The DNA of the CDR3 is TGTGCCAGCAGCTTAGAGTCGGCATCCACTAACAATGAGCAGTTCTTC. Drawing the rest from reference TRBV7-6 and TRBJ2-1, the complete variable domain is GAGVSQSPRYKVTKRGQDVALRCDPISGHVSLYWYRQALGQGPEFLTYFNYEAQQDKSGLPNDRFSAERPEGSISTLTIQRTEQRDSAMYRCASSLESASTNNEQFFGPGTRLTVL.

This clonotype has more than one count but fewer than ten. The V call is TRBV20-1, the J call TRBJ2-1, with 10 bases that match TRBD2. Germline V CDR1 and CDR2: DFQATT, SNEGSKA (reference sequence). V shed 4 bases and J 2 bases; nucleotides not matched to a gene: 5. CDR3 length equals 15 residues. CDR3 in amino acids: CSATSGSQAYNEQFF. The CDR3 region has the DNA TGCAGTGCTACTAGCGGGAGTCAGGCCTACAATGAGCAGTTCTTC.

This clonotype was counted between two and nine times. CDR3 sequence: CASTESGRANEKLFF. The CDR3 coding sequence is TGTGCCAGCACCGAATCGGGGCGGGCTAATGAAAAACTGTTTTTT. The gene calls are TRBV2 and TRBJ1-4; D may be TRBD1 (5 bases). CDR1 SNHLY and CDR2 FYNNEI come from the germline V gene. The V and J ends lost 7 bases and 3 bases respectively, with 15 bases between them. The CDR3 is made up of 15 amino acids.

This clonotype was found a few times. The V gene is TRBV5-1, the J gene TRBJ1-5; 7 bases align to TRBD1. Trimming removed 5 bases from V and 7 bases from J; junction bases left unmatched: 9. Germline lookup yields CDR1 SGHRS and CDR2 YFSETQ. The length of the CDR3 is 14 residues. CDR3 sequence reads: CASRVRQGAQPQHF. The CDR3 DNA reads TGCGCCAGCAGAGTTAGACAGGGAGCACAGCCCCAGCATTTT.

This clonotype was seen a few times. This chain connects TRBV24-1 to TRBJ2-3; D is unresolved. Matching the DNA end better, TRBJ1-5 makes the J call doubtful. This CDR3 has 16 amino acids. CDR1 is KGHDR and CDR2 is SFDVKD in the germline V gene. The CDR3 region is CATSDFARSGEDTQHF. CDR3 nucleotides: TGTGCCACCAGTGATTTTGCCAGGAGCGGGGAAGATACGCAGCATTTT.

The chain joins TRBV7-8 to TRBJ1-1; D call uncertain. CDR1 is SGHVS, CDR2 FQNEAQ, per germline. CDR3 length equals 14 residues. The V gene lost 5 bases and the J gene lost 11 bases, with 21 bases spanning the gap. CDR3 sequence (DNA): TGTGCCAGCAGCCCAGAATTAGACCGATCGTACGCTTTCTTT. It codes for CASSPELDRSYAFF.

This clonotype appeared a single time. The J gene is TRBJ1-2, the V gene TRBV7-2; D is possibly TRBD1 (6 bases). Deletions cut 0 bases from V and 4 bases from J, with 12 bases between. Germline loops: CDR1 SGHTA, CDR2 FQGNSA. This CDR3 is built from 15 residues. The CDR3 DNA reads TGTGCCAGCAGCTTAGCGCTTGAAGGGGGCTATGGCTACACCTTC. Amino acid sequence: CASSLALEGGYGYTF.

As to this clonotype: This clone may be a read error of a much larger clone one base away. The chain links TRBV7-9 to TRBJ2-3, with no clear D. From germline, CDR1 is SEHNR and CDR2 FQNEAQ (reference sequence). CDR3 length: 14 residues. CDR3 nucleotide sequence: TGTGCCAGCAGCTTAGCCGCGTTCACAGATACGCGGTATTTT. Translated, it gives CASSLAAFTDTRYF.

The gene calls are TRBV3-1 and TRBJ2-2, with TRBD2 as a possible D gene (7 bases). Per germline, CDR1 LGHDT and CDR2 YNNKEL (reference sequence). The CDR3 contains 17 residues. Trimming removed 0 bases at V and 4 bases at J, with 15 bases between. In DNA form, the CDR3 reads TGTGCCAGCAGCCAAGATGGCGGGGGCCCACCCACCGGGGAGCTGTTTTTT. Protein: CASSQDGGGPPTGELFF. The whole variable domain, remainder taken from reference TRBV3-1 and TRBJ2-2, is DTAVSQTPKYLVTQMGNDKSIKCEQNLGHDTMYWYKQDSKKFLKIMFSYNNKELIINETVPNRFSPKSPDKAHLNLHINSLELGDSAVYFCASSQDGGGPPTGELFFGEGSRLTVL.

The chain carries TRBV5-1 and TRBJ1-1; 7 nucleotides agree with TRBD1. The trim removed 2 bases at V and 5 bases at J, leaving 6 bases unmatched. Germline assignment: CDR1 SGHRS and CDR2 YFSETQ. This CDR3 comprises 14 residues. The CDR3 region is CASSFETGRTEAFF. CDR3 sequence (DNA): TGCGCCAGCAGCTTCGAGACAGGGCGGACTGAAGCTTTCTTT. Complete variable domain (other parts from reference TRBV5-1 and TRBJ1-1): KAGVTQTPRYLIKTRGQQVTLSCSPISGHRSVSWYQQTPGQGLQFLFEYFSETQRNKGNFPGRFSGRQFSNSRSEMNVSTLELGDSALYLCASSFETGRTEAFFGQGTRLTVV.

Concerning this clonotype itself: The junction shows a germline mismatch at one end, possibly a read error. The V call is TRBV6-1, the J call TRBJ2-2; D is perhaps TRBD2 (5 bases). The germline CDR1 and CDR2 sequences are MNHNS and SASEGT. This CDR3 region has 12 residues. This chain's CDR3 is CATSRRTGELFF. CDR3 in DNA: TGTGCCACCAGTCGGAGGACCGGGGAGCTGTTTTTT.

This clonotype came up a few times. V and J are TRBV7-9 and TRBJ1-4; D is ambiguous. Germline V gene data show CDR1 as SEHNR and CDR2 as FQNEAQ (reference sequence). The CDR3 is 13 amino acids. V shed 6 bases and J shed 8 bases, with 13 bases lying between them. The chain's CDR3 is CASRGPSWEKLFF. CDR3 sequence (DNA): TGTGCCAGCAGAGGGCCGTCCTGGGAAAAACTGTTTTTT.

A few counts support this clonotype. The rearrangement links TRBV30 to TRBJ2-1, with D unclear. Trimming removed 0 bases from V and 9 bases from J, with 9 bases in between. Looked up from germline, CDR1 is GTSNPN and CDR2 is SVGIG (reference sequence). The CDR3 has 12 residues. DNA of the CDR3: TGTGCCTGGAGTGTAATAGGTAGTGAGCAGTTCTTC. Translation: CAWSVIGSEQFF.

This chain links TRBV6-5 with TRBJ2-1; 7 nucleotides line up with TRBD1. The J segment lost 3 bases and the V segment lost 6 bases, leaving 8 bases of the junction unmatched. This CDR3 is built from 15 residues. Germline lookup yields CDR1 MNHEY and CDR2 SVGAGI. This CDR3 is CASSRPGQNYNEQFF. The CDR3 DNA sequence: TGTGCCAGCAGCCGCCCGGGACAGAACTACAATGAGCAGTTCTTC.

This clonotype came up a few times. V usage is TRBV14 and J usage is TRBJ1-6, with unresolved D. The CDR3 contains 12 residues. V gave up 4 bases and J gave up 5 bases, with 3 bases separating them. The V gene's germline CDR1 is SGHDN and CDR2 FVKESK. CDR3 bases: TGTGCCAGCAGCCGGCATAATTCACCCCTCCACTTT. It codes for CASSRHNSPLHF.